Sequencing of this T cell receptor (beta chain) was carried out in a study of cytomegalovirus exposure and HLA in healthy donors. Study information: Counted in an early data release were some 81 million unique TCRs from HLA-typed donors.

The CDR3 covers 14 residues. Germline V gene data show CDR1 as SGHAT and CDR2 as FQNNGV. Trimming shortened V by 3 bases and J by 5 bases, and 14 bases separated the two germline ends. The PCR made use of 60 Vbeta and 13 Jbeta primers. Assay used: immunoSEQ multiplex PCR; TCRdb lists only in-frame clones, some missing. The sample includes approximately 180,000 clones, around 82% of them seen just once. Overall study findings and caveats: V- and J-gene trimming of TCR beta was linked (in a later analysis) to a missense DCLRE1C variant. Roughly uniform depth of sequencing across donors was assumed in presence/absence analyses. In all likelihood, a cluster of highly shared sequence variants was a sequencing artifact.

This clone turned up a few times. No antigen is known for it. The sequence came from a man aged 18 to 35 in good health and CMV-seronegative. The chain employs TRBV11-2 and TRBJ2-7, with a tentative D call TRBD2 (7 bases). The sample comprised PBMCs. This CDR3 reads CASSFGGLGNEQYF. CDR3 DNA sequence: TGTGCCAGCAGCTTCGGGGGGCTCGGAAACGAGCAGTACTTC. Full variable domain (rest looked up from reference TRBV11-2 and TRBJ2-7): EAGVAQSPRYKIIEKRQSVAFWCNPISGHATLYWYQQILGQGPKLLIQFQNNGVVDDSQLPKDRFSAERLKGVDSTLKIQPAKLEDSAVYLCASSFGGLGNEQYFGPGTRLTVT.